The clone carrying this TCR beta chain was counted only a few times. The antigen remains unidentified. The CDR3 contains 17 residues. The germline V and J ends were trimmed by 2 bases and 2 bases, with 18 bases remaining between them. Germline CDR1 reads KGHSH; CDR2 reads LQKENI. The iRepertoire nested amplicon-rescue multiplex PCR amplified TCR alpha and beta CDR3s from RNA. TCRdb redid the calling of the multiplex PCR reads with MiXCR, one entry per CDR3 protein. The sample carries 300,000 to 400,000 distinct CDR3 sequences, about 40% recorded once. This entry is derived from a study of glioma-infiltrating T cells. Across the study: Glioma patients had dexamethasone for six or fewer days before surgery. Study observations and caveats: Patients with low tissue-blood divergence carried a signature set of shared blood CDR3 motifs.

The chain recombines TRBV18 with TRBJ1-1; no clear D. The source material was glioma tissue, nonneoplastic brain tissue, or PBMCs (not recorded which). The clonotype comes from a human donor with low-grade glioma or glioblastoma, undergoing nonglioma brain surgery, or in good health (not recorded which). The CDR3 reads CASSPYTPRRSNTEAFF. The CDR3 nucleotides read TGTGCCAGCTCACCATACACGCCGCGGAGGTCTAACACTGAAGCTTTCTTT.